The 32 T cell receptor beta chains below were found in one sample sequenced in a study of OX40 agonist ivuxolimab in advanced cancers. Assay: immunoSEQ multiplex PCR; the TCRdb copy retains only in-frame clones and omits some. This sample has around 33,000 clones, with approximately 84% found just once. The sample was CD4+ or CD8+ T cells sorted from blood, taken in a trial of the OX40 agonist ivuxolimab. The source is an adult with an advanced solid tumor such as melanoma, head and neck, liver or kidney cancer.

The V call is TRBV7-3, the J call TRBJ2-5; 7 bases are shared with TRBD1. Germline assignment: CDR1 SGHTA and CDR2 FQGTGA. This CDR3 spans 15 amino acids. Germline trimming cut 3 bases from V and 5 bases from J; bases unmatched to any gene: 9. The CDR3 region is CASSLKTGLRETQYF. CDR3 nucleotide sequence: TGTGCCAGCAGCTTGAAGACAGGGCTGAGGGAGACCCAGTACTTC.

The chain is built from TRBV5-1 and TRBJ2-5; tentatively, D is TRBD1 (6 bases). The DNA end favors TRBJ2-7, so the J call may be wrong. Germline values: CDR1 SGHRS, CDR2 YFSETQ. The CDR3 is 15 amino acids. CDR3 protein: CASSSLQGVGYEQYF. The CDR3 nucleotides are TGCGCCAGCAGCTCCTTACAGGGTGTAGGGTACGAGCAGTACTTC.

This chain uses TRBV28 with TRBJ1-2; 9 bases align to TRBD1. The V segment lost 6 bases and the J segment 3 bases; nucleotides outside the gene matches: 11. This CDR3 has 16 residues. The germline CDR1 and CDR2 sequences are MDHEN and SYDVKM. CDR3 sequence: CASSRPGQGLYYGYTF. The CDR3 DNA follows: TGTGCCAGCAGCCGCCCGGGACAGGGATTGTACTATGGCTACACCTTC.

The chain employs TRBV27 and TRBJ2-7; D is possibly TRBD1 or TRBD2 (5 bases each). Germline lookup yields CDR1 MNHEY and CDR2 SMNVEV (reference sequence). The CDR3 has 15 amino acids. The V end was cut by 6 bases, the J end by 3 bases, with 18 bases between. CDR3 residues: CASSNFGTGIYEQYF. The CDR3 nucleotides read TGTGCCAGCAGCAACTTTGGGACCGGTATCTACGAGCAGTACTTC.

The rearrangement links TRBV28 to TRBJ2-1; D gene uncertain. This CDR3 contains 15 residues. CDR1 MDHEN and CDR2 SYDVKM come from the germline V gene. V was clipped by 5 bases and J by 4 bases, with 15 bases between them. The DNA for the CDR3 is TGTGCCAGCAGTCCCGAACCCGGCCAGTACAATGAGCAGTTCTTC. Amino acids: CASSPEPGQYNEQFF.

This chain uses TRBV6-5 with TRBJ2-3; D perhaps matches TRBD2 (5 bases). There are 15 residues in the CDR3. In germline, CDR1 is MNHEY, CDR2 SVGAGI. V dropped 2 bases and J dropped 2 bases, with 11 bases sitting between them. The CDR3 DNA is TGTGCCAGCAGTTACGGAGGCCGATACACAGATACGCAGTATTTT. Residues: CASSYGGRYTDTQYF.

This sequence joins TRBV21-1 and TRBJ1-5; the table names TRBD1, a call not compared with the DNA. TRBV21-1 is noted as a pseudogene. The CDR3 totals 14 residues. DNA for the CDR3: TGTGCCAGCAGCTCACAGGGTTACAATCAGCCCCAGCATTTT. This encodes CASSSQGYNQPQHF.

The gene calls are TRBV16 and TRBJ1-5; no clear D gene. V was clipped by 7 bases and J by 4 bases, with 17 bases between them. The length of the CDR3 is 15 residues. Germline V lookup: CDR1 KGHSY, CDR2 FQNENV. In DNA form, the CDR3 reads TGTGCCAGCAAAGGTGGCCAGCCGATAAATCAGCCCCAGCATTTT. The encoded protein is CASKGGQPINQPQHF.

The chain has TRBV9 and TRBJ2-2, with D perhaps matching TRBD2 (6 bases). Trimming pared 4 bases from V and 0 bases from J, leaving 10 bases between. Germline V lookup: CDR1 SGDLS, CDR2 YYNGEE. This CDR3 region has 15 residues. The CDR3 reads CASSSSGANTGELFF. In nucleotides, the CDR3 is TGTGCCAGCAGCTCCTCGGGGGCGAACACCGGGGAGCTGTTTTTT.

This sequence joins TRBV28 and TRBJ2-7; no definite D call. This CDR3 comprises 10 residues. Trimming cost V 6 bases and J 4 bases, with 4 bases left between them. Germline CDR1 is MDHEN and CDR2 is SYDVKM. The CDR3 DNA reads TGTGCCAGCAGCGATTACGAGCAGTACTTC. Translating it yields CASSDYEQYF. The complete variable domain, with remaining parts taken from reference TRBV28 and TRBJ2-7, reads DVKVTQSSRYLVKRTGEKVFLECVQDMDHENMFWYRQDPGLGLRLIYFSYDVKMKEKGDIPEGYSVSREKKERFSLILESASTNQTSMYLCASSDYEQYFGPGTRLTVT.

The V and J genes are TRBV15 and TRBJ1-4; the match to TRBD1 covers 10 bases. Germline trimming cut 5 bases from V and 8 bases from J; bases unmatched to any gene: 11. Germline assignment: CDR1 LNHNV and CDR2 YYDKDF (reference sequence). The CDR3 extends over 16 amino acids. The CDR3 protein is CATSDRDRGVSEKLFF. The CDR3, as DNA: TGTGCCACCAGCGACCGGGACAGGGGAGTCTCAGAAAAACTGTTTTTT.

This sequence joins TRBV7-2 and TRBJ2-1; 12 bases fit TRBD2. Germline V gene sequence: CDR1 SGHTA, CDR2 FQGNSA. This CDR3 spans 17 amino acids. J gave up 4 bases and V 4 bases, and 8 bases lay outside the gene matches. Here the CDR3 reads CASSSAPGLAGYNEQFF. Here the CDR3 DNA reads TGTGCCAGCAGCTCCGCACCCGGACTAGCGGGATACAATGAGCAGTTCTTC.

The J gene is TRBJ2-1, the V gene TRBV5-4; 8 bases fit TRBD1. The length of the CDR3 is 16 residues. Germline-derived CDR1 and CDR2 are SGHNT and YYREEE (reference sequence). V trimming: 3 bases; J trimming: 9 bases; junction bases outside the gene matches: 14. The CDR3 region is CASSSQWTGLGSEQFF. CDR3 nucleotides: TGTGCCAGCAGCTCTCAATGGACAGGGTTGGGTTCTGAGCAGTTCTTC.

The rearrangement joins TRBV14 to TRBJ1-2; D gene uncertain. This CDR3 has 13 residues. The V end lost 4 bases, the J end lost 0 bases, and 6 bases lay between the germline ends. Germline CDR1 is SGHDN and CDR2 is FVKESK. The CDR3 loop is CASSRGTNYGYTF. CDR3 DNA sequence: TGTGCCAGCAGCCGAGGGACTAACTATGGCTACACCTTC. The full variable domain, with the rest looked up from reference TRBV14 and TRBJ1-2, is EAGVTQFPSHSVIEKGQTVTLRCDPISGHDNLYWYRRVMGKEIKFLLHFVKESKQDESGMPNNRFLAERTGGTYSTLKVQPAELEDSGVYFCASSRGTNYGYTFGSGTRLTVV.

The genes are TRBV28 and TRBJ2-7; 8 bases are shared with TRBD1. The CDR3 contains 16 residues. Trimming at V came to 7 bases and at J to 5 bases, leaving 16 bases not matched to a gene. Germline V lookup: CDR1 MDHEN, CDR2 SYDVKM. In DNA, the CDR3 is TGTGCCAGCACGTGGGCCGGAGGACAGGGTAGGAACGAGCAGTACTTC. It is translated as CASTWAGGQGRNEQYF.

In this sample, this clone turned up a few times. The chain links TRBV4-2 to TRBJ2-7, with 8 positions matching TRBD2. The ends lost 4 bases at V and 0 bases at J; junction bases unmatched: 8. The CDR3 is 16 residues long. Germline V gene data show CDR1 as LGHNA and CDR2 as YNFKEQ. CDR3 residues: CASSLGSGDSSYEQYF. CDR3 sequence (DNA): TGTGCCAGCAGCCTCGGTAGCGGGGATAGCTCCTACGAGCAGTACTTC.

The rearrangement uses TRBV7-3 and TRBJ2-3, with D hard to call. CDR3 length: 13 amino acids. Germline V gene data show CDR1 as SGHTA and CDR2 as FQGTGA. Trimming took 1 base from V and 5 from J, leaving 7 bases between them. CDR3: CASSLIVGDTQYF. The CDR3 bases are TGTGCCAGCAGCTTAATAGTTGGAGATACGCAGTATTTT.

The rearrangement links TRBV7-9 to TRBJ1-2; D perhaps matches TRBD1 (6 bases). Trimming took off 4 bases at V and 7 bases at J, with 19 bases between the two ends. This CDR3 has 15 amino acids. The germline gives CDR1 SEHNR, CDR2 FQNEAQ (reference sequence). Here the CDR3 DNA reads TGTGCCAGCAGCTCCTCAGTAACAGGGTGGGGTGGCTACACCTTC. This sequence encodes CASSSSVTGWGGYTF.

The rearrangement uses TRBV27 and TRBJ1-1; D is ambiguous. The CDR3 contains 14 residues. V was clipped by 6 bases and J by 0 bases, with 11 bases between them. CDR1 and CDR2 from the germline V gene are MNHEY and SMNVEV (reference sequence). CDR3 in DNA: TGTGCCAGCAGCCCGGGCTTACTGAACACTGAAGCTTTCTTT. Residues: CASSPGLLNTEAFF.

The chain joins TRBV14 to TRBJ1-1; 7 bases are a match to TRBD1. The CDR3 is made up of 14 amino acids. Unmatched junction bases numbered 4, after V lost 2 bases and J lost 4 bases. CDR1 is SGHDN and CDR2 is FVKESK in the germline V gene. The CDR3 coding sequence is TGTGCCAGCAGCCAACTGGACAGGCCCACTGAAGCTTTCTTT. This codes for CASSQLDRPTEAFF. The full variable domain, rest sourced from reference TRBV14 and TRBJ1-1, is EAGVTQFPSHSVIEKGQTVTLRCDPISGHDNLYWYRRVMGKEIKFLLHFVKESKQDESGMPNNRFLAERTGGTYSTLKVQPAELEDSGVYFCASSQLDRPTEAFFGQGTRLTVV.

V and J are TRBV4-3 and TRBJ1-5; D is uncertain. The V gene lost 0 bases and the J gene lost 6 bases, with 12 bases spanning the gap. Germline assignment: CDR1 LGHNA and CDR2 YSLEER. The CDR3 has 15 residues. CDR3 sequence (DNA): TGCGCCAGCAGCCAAGATTGGCCTGGGCTTCAGCCCCAGCATTTT. It is translated as CASSQDWPGLQPQHF.

This chain connects TRBV19 to TRBJ2-7; D is possibly TRBD2 (5 bases). This CDR3 has 16 residues. The germline V gene has CDR1 LNHDA and CDR2 SQIVND (reference sequence). Trimming cost V 3 bases and J 2 bases, with 17 bases left between them. The CDR3 DNA reads TGTGCCAGTAGTATTGGGAGTGGCAGGATGGCCTACGAGCAGTACTTC. Translated: CASSIGSGRMAYEQYF.

The chain is built from TRBV7-9 and TRBJ2-1; TRBD2 might be the D (5 bases). Trimming shortened V by 5 bases and J by 3 bases, and 11 bases separated the two germline ends. This CDR3 spans 14 amino acids. CDR1 SEHNR and CDR2 FQNEAQ come from the germline V gene (reference sequence). The CDR3 DNA sequence: TGTGCCAGCAGCGGACTCTCTAGCTACAATGAGCAGTTCTTC. Translated: CASSGLSSYNEQFF.

This rearrangement joins TRBV7-6 to TRBJ2-7; D is perhaps TRBD2 (6 bases). CDR1 and CDR2 (germline): SGHVS, FNYEAQ. V lost 4 bases, J lost 6 bases, and 22 bases lay in between. CDR3 length: 16 residues. The chain's CDR3 is CASSSITTSHSSEQYF. CDR3 coding DNA: TGTGCCAGCAGCTCAATAACAACTAGCCATTCTTCCGAGCAGTACTTC.

This sequence joins TRBV7-8 and TRBJ1-3; TRBD1 matches at 9 bases. V shed 5 bases and J 0 bases; nucleotides not matched to a gene: 5. Germline V gives CDR1 SGHVS, CDR2 FQNEAQ. The CDR3 spans 16 residues. DNA of the CDR3: TGTGCCAGCAGCGCAACACAGGGGGCCTCTGGAAACACCATATATTTT. It is translated as CASSATQGASGNTIYF.

This chain connects TRBV15 to TRBJ2-1; tentative D call: TRBD2 (6 bases). The germline V gene has CDR1 LNHNV and CDR2 YYDKDF (reference sequence). The CDR3 runs 17 residues. Trimming left V 0 bases short and J 1 base short, with 13 bases between. This chain's CDR3 is CATSRDRSGVSYNEQFF. In DNA form, the CDR3 reads TGTGCCACCAGCAGAGATCGGTCGGGGGTATCCTACAATGAGCAGTTCTTC.

V is TRBV5-1 and J is TRBJ1-1; no firm D call. V was clipped by 0 bases and J by 0 bases, with 3 bases between them. The CDR3 loop spans 13 amino acids. Germline CDR1 reads SGHRS; CDR2 reads YFSETQ. The CDR3 protein is CASSLGLNTEAFF. The CDR3 DNA follows: TGCGCCAGCAGCTTGGGGTTGAACACTGAAGCTTTCTTT.

J is TRBJ2-2 and V is TRBV6-5, with D hard to call. From germline, CDR1 is MNHEY and CDR2 SVGAGI. V lost 5 bases, J lost 6 bases, and 13 bases lay in between. This CDR3 has 14 amino acids. The CDR3 loop reads CASSQIVEAGELFF. For the CDR3, the DNA is TGTGCCAGCAGTCAAATAGTAGAGGCCGGGGAGCTGTTTTTT.

A note on this clone: It is likely a read error: a sequence one base away is far more abundant. J is TRBJ2-5 and V is TRBV7-9, with D perhaps TRBD2 (6 bases). Gene TRBJ2-7 matches the end of the DNA better, so the J call may be wrong. The CDR3 is 13 residues long. Germline V gene sequence: CDR1 SEHNR, CDR2 FQNEAQ (reference sequence). In DNA form, the CDR3 reads TGTGTCAGCAGGGACTCGTACTCCTACGAGCAGTACTTC. Translated: CVSRDSYSYEQYF.

The rearrangement joins TRBV13 to TRBJ2-7, with 9 bases aligning to TRBD1. Germline V gives CDR1 PRHDT, CDR2 FYEKMQ (reference sequence). This CDR3 region has 13 residues. Unmatched junction bases numbered 5, after V lost 5 bases and J lost 6 bases. The CDR3 region has the DNA TGTGCCAGCAGCCACAGGGGGCTGCGCGAGCAGTACTTC. This translates into CASSHRGLREQYF.

This chain links TRBV6-1 with TRBJ2-7, with D maybe TRBD1 (5 bases). The CDR3 runs 15 residues. The germline gives CDR1 MNHNS, CDR2 SASEGT. V was shortened by 1 base and J by 5 bases, with 15 bases between the two germline ends. The CDR3, as DNA: TGTGCCAGCAGTGAAGTCCAGGGTATCACCAACGAGCAGTACTTC. Amino acid sequence: CASSEVQGITNEQYF.

This clone was detected a few times. The J gene is TRBJ1-1, the V gene TRBV5-1; 10 bases fit TRBD1. The trim removed 3 bases at V and 11 bases at J, leaving 13 bases unmatched. The CDR3 totals 15 residues. The germline CDR1 and CDR2 sequences are SGHRS and YFSETQ. This CDR3 reads CASSYGTGEAFWAFF. In DNA, the CDR3 is TGCGCCAGCAGCTACGGGACAGGGGAGGCCTTTTGGGCTTTCTTT.